This T cell receptor beta chain was documented in a study of blood T cell repertoires in COVID-19. Turning to the study itself: Samples taken during acute and convalescent COVID-19 were collected in the United States, Italy and Spain.

In the original processing: By means of reference gene primer amplification, nucleated cell counts were estimated. The data were produced by immunoSEQ multiplex PCR, yet TCRdb's version contains in-frame clones alone and is incomplete. The V and J calls and clone size were taken over from that table, and D and trimming were inferred from the DNA. The table lists under 300,000 clones, around 82% of them singletons. The V end was cut by 6 bases, the J end by 0 bases, with 9 bases between. This CDR3 region has 14 residues. Germline loops: CDR1 KGHSH, CDR2 LQKENI. This chain uses TRBV18 with TRBJ1-5; no clear D. Source material: peripheral blood. The TCR originated in a woman aged 80 or over with active or convalescent COVID-19. In DNA, the CDR3 is TGTGCCAGCTCGACGGCAGGTAGCAATCAGCCCCAGCATTTT. This sequence encodes CASSTAGSNQPQHF.